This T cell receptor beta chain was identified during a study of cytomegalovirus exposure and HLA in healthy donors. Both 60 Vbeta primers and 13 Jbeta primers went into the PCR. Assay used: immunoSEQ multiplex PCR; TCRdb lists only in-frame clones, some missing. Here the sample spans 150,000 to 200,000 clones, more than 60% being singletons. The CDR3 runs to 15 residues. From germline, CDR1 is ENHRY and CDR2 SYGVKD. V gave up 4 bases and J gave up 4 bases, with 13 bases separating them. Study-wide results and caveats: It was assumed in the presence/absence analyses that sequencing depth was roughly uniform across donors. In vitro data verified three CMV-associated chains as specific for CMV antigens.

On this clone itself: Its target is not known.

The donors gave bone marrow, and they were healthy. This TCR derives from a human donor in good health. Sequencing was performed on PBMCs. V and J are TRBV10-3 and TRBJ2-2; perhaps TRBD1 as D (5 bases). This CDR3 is CAISVSGIGTGELFF. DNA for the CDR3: TGTGCCATCAGTGTCTCAGGGATAGGCACCGGGGAGCTGTTTTTT.